The present entry profiles one TCR beta chain with its context. This sample is part of a study of T cells after posttransplantation cyclophosphamide. The method was immunoSEQ multiplex PCR; TCRdb's version includes in-frame clones alone and lacks a portion of them. There are 20,000 or so clones in the sample; around 68% occur only once, and 25% to 30% lies in the top ten. A marrow graft followed busulfan-fludarabine conditioning, with cyclophosphamide on days +3 and +4. The starting material was PBMCs, obtained after an allogeneic stem cell transplant with post-transplant cyclophosphamide. The clonotype originates from a male patient aged 30 to 39 who received an allogeneic stem cell transplant from a related donor, was CMV-positive, and had acute GVHD only. Some T cells could come from the graft donor.

The chain's CDR3 is CASSQRTGAEETQYF. The CDR3 coding sequence is TGTGCCAGCAGCCAAAGAACAGGGGCGGAAGAGACCCAGTACTTC. The J gene is TRBJ2-5, the V gene TRBV7-9, with 7 bases identical to TRBD1. CDR3 length: 15 amino acids. With 5 bases clipped from V and 3 bases from J, the junction kept 9 bases outside the gene matches. Per germline, CDR1 SEHNR and CDR2 FQNEAQ (reference sequence).